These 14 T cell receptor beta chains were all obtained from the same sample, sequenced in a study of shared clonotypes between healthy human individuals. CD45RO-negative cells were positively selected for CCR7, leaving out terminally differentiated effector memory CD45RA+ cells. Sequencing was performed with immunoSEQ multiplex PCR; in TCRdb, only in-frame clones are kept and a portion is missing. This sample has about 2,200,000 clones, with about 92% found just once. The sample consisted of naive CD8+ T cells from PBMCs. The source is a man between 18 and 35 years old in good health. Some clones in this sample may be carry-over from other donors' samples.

CDR3 in amino acids: CASSEAPSTIYNEQFF. In nucleotides, the CDR3 is TGTGCCAGCAGTGAAGCGCCTAGTACTATATACAATGAGCAGTTCTTC. This chain connects TRBV6-1 to TRBJ2-1; D is undetermined. The CDR3 extends over 16 amino acids. V lost 0 bases to trimming and J lost 4 bases, with 13 bases between them. Germline V gives CDR1 MNHNS, CDR2 SASEGT.

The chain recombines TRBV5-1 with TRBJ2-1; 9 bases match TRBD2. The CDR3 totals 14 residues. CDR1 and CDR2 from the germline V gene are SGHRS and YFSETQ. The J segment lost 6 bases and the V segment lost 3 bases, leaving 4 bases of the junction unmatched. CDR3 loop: CASSYPGLANEQFF. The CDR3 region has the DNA TGCGCCAGCAGCTACCCGGGACTAGCCAATGAGCAGTTCTTC.

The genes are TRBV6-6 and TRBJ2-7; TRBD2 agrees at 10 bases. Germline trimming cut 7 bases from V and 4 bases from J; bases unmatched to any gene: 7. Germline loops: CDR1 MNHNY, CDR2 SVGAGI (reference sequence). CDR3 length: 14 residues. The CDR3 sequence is CASKPSGRGYEQYF. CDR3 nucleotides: TGTGCCAGCAAGCCTAGCGGGAGAGGTTACGAGCAGTACTTC.

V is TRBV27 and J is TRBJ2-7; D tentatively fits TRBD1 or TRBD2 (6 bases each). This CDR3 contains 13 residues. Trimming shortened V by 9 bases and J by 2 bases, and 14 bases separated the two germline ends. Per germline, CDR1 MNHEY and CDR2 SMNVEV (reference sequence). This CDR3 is CASRGGTPYEQYF. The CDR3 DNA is TGTGCCAGTAGAGGCGGGACACCCTACGAGCAGTACTTC.

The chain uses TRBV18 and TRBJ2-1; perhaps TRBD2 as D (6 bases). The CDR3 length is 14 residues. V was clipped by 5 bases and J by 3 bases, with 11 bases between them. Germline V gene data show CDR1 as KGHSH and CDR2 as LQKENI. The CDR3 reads CASSIPGLYNEQFF. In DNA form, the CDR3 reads TGTGCCAGCTCAATTCCGGGACTCTACAATGAGCAGTTCTTC.

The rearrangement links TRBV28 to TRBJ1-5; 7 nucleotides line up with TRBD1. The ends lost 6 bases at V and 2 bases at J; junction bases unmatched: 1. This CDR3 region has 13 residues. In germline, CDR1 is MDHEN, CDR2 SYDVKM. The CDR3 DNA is TGTGCCAGCAGCCAGGGGGGCAATCAGCCCCAGCATTTT. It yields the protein CASSQGGNQPQHF.

This CDR3 is CASSLVGRGGNEQFF. The CDR3, as DNA: TGTGCCAGCAGCTTAGTAGGCAGGGGGGGCAATGAGCAGTTCTTC. The rearrangement joins TRBV7-2 to TRBJ2-1; D might be TRBD1 or TRBD2, each matching 7 bases. Looked up from germline, CDR1 is SGHTA and CDR2 is FQGNSA. V was clipped by 1 base and J by 6 bases, with 13 bases between them. This CDR3 spans 15 amino acids.

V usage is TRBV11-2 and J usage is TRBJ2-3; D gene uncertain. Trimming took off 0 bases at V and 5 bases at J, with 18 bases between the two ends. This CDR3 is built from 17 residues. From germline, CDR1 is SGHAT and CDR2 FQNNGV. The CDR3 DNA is TGTGCCAGCAGCTTAGATCGTCGAAGGTCCGGCGGAGATACGCAGTATTTT. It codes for CASSLDRRRSGGDTQYF.

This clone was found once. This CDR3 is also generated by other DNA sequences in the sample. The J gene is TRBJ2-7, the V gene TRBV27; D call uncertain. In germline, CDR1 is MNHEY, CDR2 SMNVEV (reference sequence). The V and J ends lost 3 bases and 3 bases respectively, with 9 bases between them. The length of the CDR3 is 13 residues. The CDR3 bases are TGTGCCAGCAGTTTTCGAACAGACTACGAGCAGTACTTC. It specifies CASSFRTDYEQYF.

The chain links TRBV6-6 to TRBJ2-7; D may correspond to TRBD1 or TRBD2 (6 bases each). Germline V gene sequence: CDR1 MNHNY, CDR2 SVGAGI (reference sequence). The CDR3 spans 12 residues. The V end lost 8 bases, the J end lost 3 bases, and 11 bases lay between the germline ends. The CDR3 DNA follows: TGTGCCAGCCGAGGGGGGAACTACGAGCAGTACTTC. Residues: CASRGGNYEQYF.

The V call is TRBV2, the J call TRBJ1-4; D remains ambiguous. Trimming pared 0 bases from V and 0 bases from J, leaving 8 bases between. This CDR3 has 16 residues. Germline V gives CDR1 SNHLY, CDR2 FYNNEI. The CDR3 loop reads CASSEAGLATNEKLFF. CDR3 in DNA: TGTGCCAGCAGTGAAGCCGGGCTCGCAACTAATGAAAAACTGTTTTTT. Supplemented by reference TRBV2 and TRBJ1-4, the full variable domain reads EPEVTQTPSHQVTQMGQEVILRCVPISNHLYFYWYRQILGQKVEFLVSFYNNEISEKSEIFDDQFSVERPDGSNFTLKIRSTKLEDSAMYFCASSEAGLATNEKLFFGSGTQLSVL.

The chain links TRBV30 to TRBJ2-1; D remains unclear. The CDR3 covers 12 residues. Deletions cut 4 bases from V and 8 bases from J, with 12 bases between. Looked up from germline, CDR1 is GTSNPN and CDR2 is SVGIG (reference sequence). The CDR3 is CAWKVGYDEQFF. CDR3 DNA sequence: TGTGCCTGGAAAGTAGGGTATGATGAGCAGTTCTTC.

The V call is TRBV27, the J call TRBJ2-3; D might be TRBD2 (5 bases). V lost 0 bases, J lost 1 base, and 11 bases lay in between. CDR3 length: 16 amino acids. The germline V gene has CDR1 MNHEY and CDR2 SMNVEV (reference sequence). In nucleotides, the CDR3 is TGTGCCAGCAGTTTATCAAGAATGGAGGGCACAGATACGCAGTATTTT. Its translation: CASSLSRMEGTDTQYF.

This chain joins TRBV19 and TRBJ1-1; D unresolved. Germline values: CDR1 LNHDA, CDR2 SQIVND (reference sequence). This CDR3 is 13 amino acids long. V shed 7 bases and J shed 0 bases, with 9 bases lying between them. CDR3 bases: TGTGCCAGTAAGGAAGGGATGAACACTGAAGCTTTCTTT. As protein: CASKEGMNTEAFF.